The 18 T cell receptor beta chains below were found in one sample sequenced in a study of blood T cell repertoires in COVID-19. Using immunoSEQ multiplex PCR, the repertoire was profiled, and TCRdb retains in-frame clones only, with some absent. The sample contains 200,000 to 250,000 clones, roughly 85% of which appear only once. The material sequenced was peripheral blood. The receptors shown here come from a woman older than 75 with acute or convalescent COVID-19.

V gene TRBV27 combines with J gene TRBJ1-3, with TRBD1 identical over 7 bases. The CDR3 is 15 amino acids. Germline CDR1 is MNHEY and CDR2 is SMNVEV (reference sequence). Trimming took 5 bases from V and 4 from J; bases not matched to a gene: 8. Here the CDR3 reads CASSPGQTIGNTIYF. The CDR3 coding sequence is TGTGCCAGCAGTCCGGGACAGACCATAGGAAACACCATATATTTT.

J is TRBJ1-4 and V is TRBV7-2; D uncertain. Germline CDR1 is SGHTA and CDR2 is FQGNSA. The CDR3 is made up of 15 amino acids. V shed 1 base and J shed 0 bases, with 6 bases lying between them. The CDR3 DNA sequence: TGTGCCAGCAGCTTAGAACGGGCAACTAATGAAAAACTGTTTTTT. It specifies CASSLERATNEKLFF.

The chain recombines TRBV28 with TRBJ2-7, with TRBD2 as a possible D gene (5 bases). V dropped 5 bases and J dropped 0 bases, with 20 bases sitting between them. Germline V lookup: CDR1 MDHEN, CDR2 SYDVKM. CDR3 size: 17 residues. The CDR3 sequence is CASSRLEAGTLSYEQYF. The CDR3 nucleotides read TGTGCCAGCAGTCGGCTGGAGGCAGGAACTCTCTCCTACGAGCAGTACTTC. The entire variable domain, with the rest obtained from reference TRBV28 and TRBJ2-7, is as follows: DVKVTQSSRYLVKRTGEKVFLECVQDMDHENMFWYRQDPGLGLRLIYFSYDVKMKEKGDIPEGYSVSREKKERFSLILESASTNQTSMYLCASSRLEAGTLSYEQYFGPGTRLTVT.

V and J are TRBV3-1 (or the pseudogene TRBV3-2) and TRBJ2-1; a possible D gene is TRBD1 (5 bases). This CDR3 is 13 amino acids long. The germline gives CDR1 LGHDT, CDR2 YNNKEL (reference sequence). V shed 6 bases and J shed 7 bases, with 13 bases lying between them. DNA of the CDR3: TGTGCCAGCAGTTTCTCCCAGGGAAATGAGCAGTTCTTC. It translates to CASSFSQGNEQFF.

The CDR3 DNA reads TGTGCCAGCAGCCTCAGGACAGGGACATGGAATTCACCCCTCCACTTT. This translates into CASSLRTGTWNSPLHF. The rearrangement uses TRBV5-8 and TRBJ1-6, with 8 bases that match TRBD1. V was pared by 4 bases and J by 7 bases, with 10 bases of the junction left unmatched. The CDR3 length is 16 residues. Germline CDR1 SGHTS, CDR2 YDEGEE. Filled out from reference TRBV5-8 and TRBJ1-6, the complete variable domain reads EAGVTQSPTHLIKTRGQQATLRCSPISGHTSVYWYQQALGLGLQFLLWYDEGEERNRGNFPPRFSGRQFPNYSSELNVNALELEDSALYLCASSLRTGTWNSPLHFGNGTRLTVT.

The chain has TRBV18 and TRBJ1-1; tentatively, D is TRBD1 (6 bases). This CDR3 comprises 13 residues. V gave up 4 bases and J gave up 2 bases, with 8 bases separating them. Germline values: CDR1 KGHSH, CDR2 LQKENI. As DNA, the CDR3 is TGTGCCAGCTCACGGGACAAAAACACTGAAGCTTTCTTT. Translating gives CASSRDKNTEAFF.

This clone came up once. CDR3 in amino acids: CATSEQVTGRPNNTEAFF. The DNA of the CDR3 is TGTGCCACCAGTGAACAGGTGACAGGACGACCTAATAACACTGAAGCTTTCTTT. V usage is TRBV24-1 and J usage is TRBJ1-1; perhaps TRBD1 as D (6 bases). The CDR3 loop spans 18 amino acids. V was clipped by 4 bases and J by 2 bases, with 22 bases between them. Germline V lookup: CDR1 KGHDR, CDR2 SFDVKD.

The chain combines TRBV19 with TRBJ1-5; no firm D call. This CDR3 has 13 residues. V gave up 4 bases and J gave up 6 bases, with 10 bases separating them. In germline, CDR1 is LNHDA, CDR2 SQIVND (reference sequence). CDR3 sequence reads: CASSTWASQPQHF. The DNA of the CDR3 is TGTGCCAGTAGTACGTGGGCAAGTCAGCCCCAGCATTTT.

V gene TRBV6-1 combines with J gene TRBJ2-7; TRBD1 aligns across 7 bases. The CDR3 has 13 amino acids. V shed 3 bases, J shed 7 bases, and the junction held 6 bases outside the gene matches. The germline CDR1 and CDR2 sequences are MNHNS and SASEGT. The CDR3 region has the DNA TGTGCCAGCAGTGACACAGGGGATTTAGAGCAGTACTTC. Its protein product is CASSDTGDLEQYF.

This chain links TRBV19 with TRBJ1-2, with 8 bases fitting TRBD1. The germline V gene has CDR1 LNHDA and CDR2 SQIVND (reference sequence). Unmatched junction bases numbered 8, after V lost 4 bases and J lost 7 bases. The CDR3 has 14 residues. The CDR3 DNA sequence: TGTGCCAGTAGTACCACAGGGGGTTACGGTGGCTACACCTTC. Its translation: CASSTTGGYGGYTF. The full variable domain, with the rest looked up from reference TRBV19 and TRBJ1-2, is DGGITQSPKYLFRKEGQNVTLSCEQNLNHDAMYWYRQDPGQGLRLIYYSQIVNDFQKGDIAEGYSVSREKKESFPLTVTSAQKNPTAFYLCASSTTGGYGGYTFGSGTRLTVV.

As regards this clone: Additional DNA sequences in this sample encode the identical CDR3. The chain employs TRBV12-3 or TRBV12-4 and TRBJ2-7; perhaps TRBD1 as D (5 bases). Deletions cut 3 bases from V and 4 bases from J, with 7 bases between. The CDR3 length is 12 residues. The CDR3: CASSFGAYEQYF. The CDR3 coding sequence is TGTGCCAGCAGTTTTGGGGCGTACGAGCAGTACTTC.

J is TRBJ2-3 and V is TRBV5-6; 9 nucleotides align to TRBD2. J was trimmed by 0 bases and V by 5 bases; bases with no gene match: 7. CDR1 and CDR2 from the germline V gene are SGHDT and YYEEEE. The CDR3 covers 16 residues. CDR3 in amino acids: CASRYSGGLSTDTQYF. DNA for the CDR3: TGTGCCAGCAGGTATAGCGGGGGCCTAAGCACAGATACGCAGTATTTT.

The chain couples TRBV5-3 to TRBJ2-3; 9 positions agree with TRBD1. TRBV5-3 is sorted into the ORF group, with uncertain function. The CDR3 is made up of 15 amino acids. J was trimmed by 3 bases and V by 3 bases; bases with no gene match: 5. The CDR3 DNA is TGTGCCAGAAGCTGGGACAGGGATCGTACAGATACGCAGTATTTT. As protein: CARSWDRDRTDTQYF.

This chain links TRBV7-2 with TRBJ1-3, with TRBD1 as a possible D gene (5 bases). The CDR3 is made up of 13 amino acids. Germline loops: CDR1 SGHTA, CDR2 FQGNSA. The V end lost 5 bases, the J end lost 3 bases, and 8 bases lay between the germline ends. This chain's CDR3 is CASSTTVGNTIYF. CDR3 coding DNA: TGTGCCAGCAGCACGACAGTTGGAAACACCATATATTTT.

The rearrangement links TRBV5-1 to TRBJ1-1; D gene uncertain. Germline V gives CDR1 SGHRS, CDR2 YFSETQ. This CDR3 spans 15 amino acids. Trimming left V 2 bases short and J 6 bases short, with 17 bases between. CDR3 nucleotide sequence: TGCGCCAGCAGCTTTCATATTAGGCTTCAGGCTGAAGCTTTCTTT. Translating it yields CASSFHIRLQAEAFF.

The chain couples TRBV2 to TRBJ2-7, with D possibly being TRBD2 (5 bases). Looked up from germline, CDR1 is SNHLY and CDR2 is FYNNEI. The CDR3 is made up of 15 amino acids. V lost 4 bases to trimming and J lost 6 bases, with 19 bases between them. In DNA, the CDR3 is TGTGCCAGCAGTGCGGAAAGGCCGGGGAGAGGCGAGCAGTACTTC. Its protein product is CASSAERPGRGEQYF.

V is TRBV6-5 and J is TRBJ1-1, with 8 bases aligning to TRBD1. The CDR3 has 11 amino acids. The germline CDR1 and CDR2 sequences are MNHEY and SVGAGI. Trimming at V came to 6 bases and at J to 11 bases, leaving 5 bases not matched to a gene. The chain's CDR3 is CASSNRGMAFF. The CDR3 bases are TGTGCCAGCAGCAACAGGGGGATGGCTTTCTTT.

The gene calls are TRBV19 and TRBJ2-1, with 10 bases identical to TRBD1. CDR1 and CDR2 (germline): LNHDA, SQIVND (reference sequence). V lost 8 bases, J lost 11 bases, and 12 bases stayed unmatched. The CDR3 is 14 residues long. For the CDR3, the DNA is TGTGCCAGTGATCGAGGGACAGGGGAATTTAAGCAGTTCTTC. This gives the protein CASDRGTGEFKQFF.